One and the same sample provided the 29 T cell receptor beta chains below, sequenced in a study of CD8 T cell repertoires and HIV-1 epitope variants. These TCRs are of unknown antigen specificity. TCRdb's table, derived via immunoSEQ multiplex PCR, lists solely in-frame clones and lacks some. The data hold about 4,900 clones, with around two thirds observed a single time. Sequenced input: cultured CD8+ T cells derived from PBMCs. Receptors were obtained from a male donor with HIV.

This clone was detected only once. The chain joins TRBV19 to TRBJ1-5; TRBD1 is a possible D gene (5 bases). The CDR3 has 13 residues. Germline V gene lookup returns CDR1 LNHDA and CDR2 SQIVND (reference sequence). Between the trimmed V and J ends, which lost 3 bases and 6 bases, there was a span of 9 bases. The CDR3 sequence: CASSIGGIQPQHF. In DNA form, the CDR3 reads TGTGCCAGTAGTATCGGGGGGATTCAGCCCCAGCATTTT.

The genes are TRBV14 and TRBJ2-1; D gene ambiguous. V lost 1 base and J lost 0, with 10 bases in between. This CDR3 is built from 16 residues. Germline values: CDR1 SGHDN, CDR2 FVKESK. The CDR3 nucleotides read TGTGCCAGCAGCCAAGTTACTTCTAGCTCCTACAATGAGCAGTTCTTC. Its translation is CASSQVTSSSYNEQFF.

This rearrangement joins TRBV5-4 to TRBJ1-1; TRBD1 is a possible D gene (5 bases). CDR1 is SGHNT, CDR2 YYREEE, per germline (reference sequence). The CDR3 sequence is 13 residues long. Trimming pared 4 bases from V and 1 base from J, leaving 8 bases between. For the CDR3, the DNA is TGTGCCAGCAGCGGGACGAAGAACACTGAAGCTTTCTTT. It yields the protein CASSGTKNTEAFF. Complete variable domain (other parts from reference TRBV5-4 and TRBJ1-1): ETGVTQSPTHLIKTRGQQVTLRCSSQSGHNTVSWYQQALGQGPQFIFQYYREEENGRGNFPPRFSGLQFPNYSSELNVNALELDDSALYLCASSGTKNTEAFFGQGTRLTVV.

The rearrangement joins TRBV13 to TRBJ2-7, with TRBD2 as a possible D gene (6 bases). Germline V gene sequence: CDR1 PRHDT, CDR2 FYEKMQ (reference sequence). Trimming pared 5 bases from V and 6 bases from J, leaving 17 bases between. The CDR3 has 14 residues. CDR3 in DNA: TGTGCCAGCAGCCCCCGGGGGACCTCTCTCGAGCAGTACTTC. Encoded protein: CASSPRGTSLEQYF.

V and J are TRBV27 and TRBJ2-5; tentatively, D is TRBD2 (6 bases). Germline V CDR1 and CDR2: MNHEY, SMNVEV (reference sequence). The CDR3 totals 15 residues. Trimming left V 2 bases short and J 4 bases short, with 14 bases between. CDR3 DNA: TGTGCCAGCAGTTTAGGAGGGCAGGGCGGAGAGACCCAGTACTTC. Translated, it gives CASSLGGQGGETQYF.

The chain uses TRBV7-2 and TRBJ1-5; D is ambiguous. The CDR3 runs 15 residues. Germline V gene lookup returns CDR1 SGHTA and CDR2 FQGNSA. Trimming cost V 5 bases and J 3 bases, with 14 bases left between them. The CDR3 loop reads CASSPLPWDNQPQHF. In DNA form, the CDR3 reads TGTGCCAGCAGCCCCTTACCCTGGGACAATCAGCCCCAGCATTTT.

This chain's CDR3 is CASSPGHPDTEAFF. Here the CDR3 DNA reads TGTGCCAGCAGCCCGGGACACCCCGACACTGAAGCTTTCTTT. V gene TRBV5-4 combines with J gene TRBJ1-1; a weak D match, TRBD1 (6 bases). CDR3 size: 14 residues. V lost 4 bases, J lost 3 bases, and 13 bases lay in between. CDR1 is SGHNT, CDR2 YYREEE, per germline (reference sequence). The full variable domain, rest sourced from reference TRBV5-4 and TRBJ1-1, is ETGVTQSPTHLIKTRGQQVTLRCSSQSGHNTVSWYQQALGQGPQFIFQYYREEENGRGNFPPRFSGLQFPNYSSELNVNALELDDSALYLCASSPGHPDTEAFFGQGTRLTVV.

The J gene is TRBJ2-3, the V gene TRBV9; D is perhaps TRBD1 (6 bases). CDR1 is SGDLS and CDR2 is YYNGEE in the germline V gene. Trimming took off 6 bases at V and 0 bases at J, with 11 bases between the two ends. The CDR3 loop spans 14 amino acids. CDR3 bases: TGTGCCAGCAAGAGTACAGGGAGCACAGATACGCAGTATTTT. Translation: CASKSTGSTDTQYF.

V gene TRBV27 combines with J gene TRBJ2-1, with D perhaps matching TRBD1 (6 bases). There are 15 residues in the CDR3. Looked up from germline, CDR1 is MNHEY and CDR2 is SMNVEV (reference sequence). The ends were cut back, 3 bases at V and 5 bases at J, with 14 bases in the middle. For the CDR3, the DNA is TGTGCCAGCAGTTTCCAGGGGCCCCTTAACAATGAGCAGTTCTTC. Translated: CASSFQGPLNNEQFF.

This chain connects TRBV4-2 to TRBJ2-7; D call uncertain. V dropped 5 bases and J dropped 5 bases, with 13 bases sitting between them. CDR3 length equals 13 residues. Germline values: CDR1 LGHNA, CDR2 YNFKEQ. The CDR3 sequence is CASSLTRWDEQYF. Here the CDR3 DNA reads TGTGCCAGCAGCTTAACACGGTGGGACGAGCAGTACTTC.

The genes are TRBV19 and TRBJ1-3, with TRBD1 matching 9 bases. Germline-derived CDR1 and CDR2 are LNHDA and SQIVND (reference sequence). The CDR3 runs 16 residues. Losses at the gene ends were 10 bases for V and 0 bases for J; bases not matched to a gene: 10. This CDR3 is CATRPWTGVSGNTIYF. DNA of the CDR3: TGTGCCACCAGACCGTGGACAGGGGTCTCTGGAAACACCATATATTTT.

The V call is TRBV5-6, the J call TRBJ2-7; TRBD1 matches at 9 bases. The J segment lost 2 bases and the V segment lost 3 bases, leaving 3 bases of the junction unmatched. The CDR3 spans 14 residues. Germline CDR1 SGHDT, CDR2 YYEEEE. The CDR3, as DNA: TGTGCCAGCAGCTGGGACAGGGCCCCCTACGAGCAGTACTTC. Translated: CASSWDRAPYEQYF.

By its share, this clone is large (0.1 to 1%). The chain links TRBV6-1 to TRBJ2-7; 9 bases are shared with TRBD1. This CDR3 is built from 14 residues. The V segment lost 6 bases and the J segment 0 bases; nucleotides outside the gene matches: 3. In germline, CDR1 is MNHNS, CDR2 SASEGT. The CDR3 bases are TGTGCCAGCAGACAGGGGGCTTCCTCCTACGAGCAGTACTTC. Its translation: CASRQGASSYEQYF.

This clone came up a few times. As DNA, the CDR3 is TGTGCCAGCAGTGAAGCGACGAGGGTGACAGGCACTGCCAACGTCCTGACTTTC. Protein sequence: CASSEATRVTGTANVLTF. The chain is built from TRBV6-1 and TRBJ2-6, with TRBD1 as a possible D gene (6 bases). This CDR3 region has 18 residues. Germline CDR1 is MNHNS and CDR2 is SASEGT. The V gene lost 0 bases and the J gene lost 7 bases, with 19 bases spanning the gap.

The rearrangement links TRBV7-9 to TRBJ2-2, with 7 bases that match TRBD1. Trimming removed 0 bases from V and 4 bases from J; junction bases left unmatched: 8. This CDR3 region has 17 residues. The germline V gene has CDR1 SEHNR and CDR2 FQNEAQ (reference sequence). CDR3 nucleotides: TGTGCCAGCAGCTTAGCGCATACGGGACAGTTCACCGGGGAGCTGTTTTTT. Its translation: CASSLAHTGQFTGELFF.

The V call is TRBV6-5, the J call TRBJ1-1; D is undetermined. The CDR3 consists of 12 residues. Deletions cut 0 bases from V and 2 bases from J, with 1 base between. Germline loops: CDR1 MNHEY, CDR2 SVGAGI. CDR3 coding DNA: TGTGCCAGCAGTTACTCCAACACTGAAGCTTTCTTT. Protein product: CASSYSNTEAFF.

The chain carries TRBV7-2 and TRBJ1-3; D is unresolved. The germline gives CDR1 SGHTA, CDR2 FQGNSA. CDR3 size: 17 residues. The germline V and J ends were trimmed by 3 bases and 3 bases, with 18 bases remaining between them. The CDR3 is CASSFPRAGVGGNTIYF. CDR3 sequence (DNA): TGTGCCAGCAGCTTTCCCCGTGCGGGAGTTGGTGGAAACACCATATATTTT.

This clone was seen only a few times. This chain uses TRBV5-1 with TRBJ1-2; D is unresolved. This CDR3 region has 14 residues. Trimming cost V 0 bases and J 3 bases, with 9 bases left between them. Germline CDR1 reads SGHRS; CDR2 reads YFSETQ. This CDR3 reads CASSLASRDYGYTF. Here the CDR3 DNA reads TGCGCCAGCAGCTTGGCCTCCCGGGACTATGGCTACACCTTC.

This chain joins TRBV13 and TRBJ1-1; possible D gene TRBD1, 5 bases. The CDR3 is 13 amino acids. CDR1 and CDR2 (germline): PRHDT, FYEKMQ (reference sequence). With 5 bases removed from V and 0 bases from J, the gap between germline ends came to 7 bases. The CDR3 nucleotides are TGTGCCAGCAGCCTGGGACTGAACACTGAAGCTTTCTTT. This gives the protein CASSLGLNTEAFF. The complete variable domain, with remaining parts taken from reference TRBV13 and TRBJ1-1, reads AAGVIQSPRHLIKEKRETATLKCYPIPRHDTVYWYQQGPGQDPQFLISFYEKMQSDKGSIPDRFSAQQFSDYHSELNMSSLELGDSALYFCASSLGLNTEAFFGQGTRLTVV.

The chain has TRBV30 and TRBJ1-4, with 10 bases lining up with TRBD1. The CDR3 extends over 14 amino acids. Trimming at V came to 3 bases and at J to 7 bases, leaving 5 bases not matched to a gene. From germline, CDR1 is GTSNPN and CDR2 SVGIG (reference sequence). The CDR3 DNA follows: TGTGCCTGGAGCCCAGGGACAGGGGTTGAAAAACTGTTTTTT. This codes for CAWSPGTGVEKLFF.

The chain has TRBV15 and TRBJ1-5, with TRBD1 as a possible D gene (5 bases). Trimming shortened V by 6 bases and J by 1 base, and 10 bases separated the two germline ends. Germline CDR1 and CDR2: LNHNV and YYDKDF (reference sequence). The CDR3 extends over 14 amino acids. CDR3: CATRDWDSNQPQHF. CDR3 DNA sequence: TGTGCCACCAGAGATTGGGACAGCAATCAGCCCCAGCATTTT.

The chain carries TRBV5-6 and TRBJ2-1; D unresolved. The CDR3 is 14 amino acids. Germline V lookup: CDR1 SGHDT, CDR2 YYEEEE. Trimming left V 6 bases short and J 6 bases short, with 16 bases between. CDR3 bases: TGTGCCAGCACCCCGTCTTCTTGGGGCAATGAGCAGTTCTTC. Its translation: CASTPSSWGNEQFF.

This clone was seen a few times. The V gene is TRBV19, the J gene TRBJ1-2, with D uncertain. The germline CDR1 and CDR2 sequences are LNHDA and SQIVND (reference sequence). Between the trimmed V and J ends, which lost 3 bases and 6 bases, there was a span of 2 bases. This CDR3 is 10 amino acids long. The CDR3 region is CASSMNGYTF. The DNA of the CDR3 is TGTGCCAGTAGTATGAATGGCTACACCTTC.

This clone was seen only a few times. The chain joins TRBV28 to TRBJ2-3; D might be TRBD2 (6 bases). CDR3 length: 14 amino acids. Germline V gene sequence: CDR1 MDHEN, CDR2 SYDVKM. Trimming left V 1 base short and J 6 bases short, with 11 bases between. The CDR3: CASSLLGGMDTQYF. DNA of the CDR3: TGTGCCAGCAGTTTATTGGGGGGAATGGATACGCAGTATTTT.

This clone appeared a single time. The V call is TRBV2, the J call TRBJ1-4; no clear D. The V gene lost 1 base and the J gene lost 2 bases, with 5 bases spanning the gap. This CDR3 has 14 residues. In germline, CDR1 is SNHLY, CDR2 FYNNEI. This CDR3 is CASSEDYTNEKLFF. As DNA, the CDR3 is TGTGCCAGCAGTGAAGATTATACTAATGAAAAACTGTTTTTT.

This rearrangement joins TRBV28 to TRBJ2-4, with TRBD1 matching over 10 bases. The germline V gene has CDR1 MDHEN and CDR2 SYDVKM. The CDR3 runs to 15 residues. V was pared by 8 bases and J by 4 bases, with 8 bases of the junction left unmatched. The CDR3 DNA is TGTGCCAGCGCGTCCGGGACAGGGGATAAAAACATTCAGTACTTC. As protein: CASASGTGDKNIQYF.

The chain is built from TRBV11-2 and TRBJ1-1; the D gene is possibly TRBD1 (6 bases). Trimming removed 1 base at V and 7 bases at J, with 13 bases between. Germline V gives CDR1 SGHAT, CDR2 FQNNGV. This CDR3 is 14 amino acids long. The CDR3 region has the DNA TGTGCCAGCAGCTTAGCAAACAGGGCTTTTGAAGCTTTCTTT. Translating gives CASSLANRAFEAFF.

This chain links TRBV14 with TRBJ1-2; TRBD1 might be the D (6 bases). Trimming cost V 6 bases and J 8 bases, with 16 bases left between them. This CDR3 is 13 amino acids long. Germline CDR1 is SGHDN and CDR2 is FVKESK. As DNA, the CDR3 is TGTGCCAGCAGTCCTATCACAGGGATCGGCTACACCTTC. As protein: CASSPITGIGYTF.

The chain employs TRBV6-5 and TRBJ1-5, with a possible D match to TRBD1 (6 bases). The CDR3 consists of 14 residues. Germline values: CDR1 MNHEY, CDR2 SVGAGI. V shed 6 bases and J shed 7 bases, with 16 bases lying between them. The CDR3, as DNA: TGTGCCAGCAGCATTACAGGGTATCTGCAGCCCCAGCATTTT. Its protein is CASSITGYLQPQHF.